Listed below are T cell receptor beta chains from one sample, sequenced in a study of T cell responses to AZD1222 COVID-19 vaccine. TCRdb keeps only in-frame clones here, not all; method: immunoSEQ multiplex PCR. The sample comprises under 90,000 clones, around 82% of which are singletons, and about 1.3% rests with the top ten. The specimen comprised peripheral blood, sampled 28 days after the second AZD1222 dose. The source is an adult who received the AZD1222 COVID-19 vaccine. The CDR3 runs from the conserved cysteine through the conserved F or W. Fields, in order: V gene, J gene, D gene, clone size, CDR3 protein, CDR3 DNA. D genes are given only for firm matches. Part of the rows lack a size; the others show once, few, many or a class for expanded clones.

V: TRBV27; J: TRBJ2-6; D: .; size: .; CDR3: CASSLSWQAFSGANVLTF; DNA: TGTGCCAGCAGTTTAAGTTGGCAGGCGTTCTCTGGGGCCAACGTCCTGACTTTC
V: TRBV27; J: TRBJ2-7; D: .; size: .; CDR3: CASSFAGGREQYF; DNA: TGTGCCAGCAGTTTCGCTGGGGGTCGCGAGCAGTACTTC
V: TRBV19; J: TRBJ2-3; D: TRBD2; size: .; CDR3: CASSRKVILAGDRTHTDTQYF; DNA: TGTGCCAGTAGTCGCAAGGTTATACTAGCGGGAGATCGGACCCACACAGATACGCAGTATTTT
V: TRBV25-1; J: TRBJ1-1; D: TRBD1; size: .; CDR3: CASSEFRGRGTEAFF; DNA: TGTGCCAGCAGTGAATTTAGGGGGCGCGGCACTGAAGCTTTCTTT
V: TRBV7-7; J: TRBJ1-4; D: TRBD1; size: .; CDR3: CASSPLPGQGAKEKLFF; DNA: TGTGCTAGCAGCCCGCTGCCGGGACAGGGGGCCAAGGAAAAACTGTTTTTT
V: TRBV27; J: TRBJ2-7; D: .; size: .; CDR3: CASSFDKTYEQYF; DNA: TGTGCCAGCAGTTTCGACAAGACCTACGAGCAGTACTTC
V: TRBV7-3; J: TRBJ2-2; D: TRBD2; size: once; CDR3: CASSLGGTSSLGELFF; DNA: TGTGCCAGCAGCTTAGGTGGGACTAGCTCCCTCGGGGAGCTGTTTTTT
V: TRBV6-5; J: TRBJ1-1; D: .; size: .; CDR3: CASSSPGNTVNEAFF; DNA: TGTGCCAGCAGTTCCCCCGGGAACACCGTTAATGAAGCTTTCTTT
V: TRBV28; J: TRBJ1-5; D: .; size: .; CDR3: CASGRGNQPQHF; DNA: TGTGCCAGCGGTCGGGGTAATCAGCCCCAGCATTTT
V: TRBV11-2; J: TRBJ1-6; D: .; size: .; CDR3: CASSLEPGGNSPLHF; DNA: TGTGCCAGCAGCTTAGAGCCTGGGGGTAATTCACCCCTCCACTTT
V: TRBV6-5; J: TRBJ1-2; D: .; size: .; CDR3: CASSYSKGNYGYTF; DNA: TGTGCCAGCAGTTACTCGAAGGGGAACTATGGCTACACCTTC
V: TRBV5-4; J: TRBJ2-1; D: .; size: .; CDR3: CASSLETGEQFF; DNA: TGTGCCAGCAGCTTGGAGACTGGGGAGCAGTTCTTC